These 10 T cell receptor beta chains originate from one sample sequenced in a study of identical twins. Using its own MiXCR run on the 5' RACE reads, TCRdb lists one record per CDR3 protein. Counted here are 550,000 to 700,000 distinct CDR3 sequences, 21% occurring once; the ten biggest clones make up roughly 4.3%. The same specimen was also included in a second study, on T cells expressing NK-cell markers.

The sequenced sample consisted of PBMCs. The receptors come from a woman aged 18-30 years in good health.

This rearrangement joins TRBV12-3 or TRBV12-4 to TRBJ2-3, with 7 bases aligning to TRBD2. V gave up 6 bases and J gave up 0 bases; unmatched junction bases: 6. This CDR3 has 15 residues. CDR3 protein: CASSLGGDSTDTQYF. The DNA of the CDR3 is TGTGCCAGCAGCCTGGGGGGGGACAGCACAGATACGCAGTATTTT.

The chain is built from TRBV12-3 or TRBV12-4 and TRBJ1-5, with D possibly TRBD1 on 5 matching bases. V was cut by 5 bases and J by 3 bases, with 11 bases left in between. The CDR3 spans 14 residues. Written as DNA, the CDR3 is TGTGCCAGCAGTAAAGACAGCTCCAATCAGCCCCAGCATTTT. It yields the protein CASSKDSSNQPQHF.

This rearrangement joins TRBV9 to TRBJ2-5; 8 nucleotides agree with TRBD2. The CDR3 is 17 amino acids. V lost 4 bases and J lost 5; bases outside the gene matches: 16. Germline-derived CDR1 and CDR2 are SGDLS and YYNGEE. CDR3 sequence: CASSTRQSGSAEETQYF. CDR3 bases: TGTGCCAGCAGCACCCGTCAAAGCGGGAGCGCTGAGGAGACCCAGTACTTC.

The chain recombines TRBV20-1 with TRBJ2-3, with D perhaps matching TRBD1 or TRBD2 (5 bases each). This CDR3 has 16 residues. Germline V gene lookup returns CDR1 DFQATT and CDR2 SNEGSKA (reference sequence). Deletions cut 0 bases from V and 0 bases from J, with 13 bases between. In DNA form, the CDR3 reads TGCAGTGCTAGAGATCCCAGCAGGGAGAGCACAGATACGCAGTATTTT. The encoded protein is CSARDPSRESTDTQYF.

This clonotype showed up just a few times. This chain joins TRBV7-8 and TRBJ2-3; D is ambiguous. V lost 4 bases to trimming and J lost 5 bases, with 10 bases between them. CDR1 and CDR2 (germline): SGHVS, FQNEAQ. CDR3 length: 13 residues. The CDR3 is CASSSNKIDTQYF. Here the CDR3 DNA reads TGTGCCAGCAGCTCAAATAAAATAGATACGCAGTATTTT.

The chain combines TRBV20-1 with TRBJ2-5; D may be TRBD2 (6 bases). This CDR3 is built from 15 residues. Trimming shortened V by 6 bases and J by 5 bases, and 22 bases separated the two germline ends. Germline lookup yields CDR1 DFQATT and CDR2 SNEGSKA (reference sequence). The CDR3 DNA reads TGCAGTGCCGCACCTGGGCGGTTTAGCGGTGAGACCCAGTACTTC. It codes for CSAAPGRFSGETQYF.

This clonotype was counted between two and nine times. The J gene is TRBJ2-3, the V gene TRBV20-1; D gene unclear. This CDR3 region has 12 residues. V was pared by 3 bases and J by 2 bases, with 6 bases between. CDR1 and CDR2 (germline): DFQATT, SNEGSKA (reference sequence). As DNA, the CDR3 is TGCAGTGCTAGCCCCAACACAGATACGCAGTATTTT. Its protein product is CSASPNTDTQYF.

The rearrangement links TRBV27 to TRBJ1-5; 7 bases map to TRBD1. Germline assignment: CDR1 MNHEY and CDR2 SMNVEV (reference sequence). With 3 bases clipped from V and 2 bases from J, the junction kept 7 bases outside the gene matches. The CDR3 contains 16 residues. This chain's CDR3 is CASSFLRTGGNQPQHF. The DNA for the CDR3 is TGTGCCAGCAGTTTCCTTCGGACAGGTGGCAATCAGCCCCAGCATTTT.

This clonotype was counted a few times. The rearrangement joins TRBV9 to TRBJ1-6; TRBD1 matches 8 bases. V lost 3 bases, J lost 6 bases, and 8 bases stayed unmatched. The length of the CDR3 is 16 residues. CDR1 SGDLS and CDR2 YYNGEE come from the germline V gene. This CDR3 is CASSALTGVGNSPLHF. CDR3 DNA sequence: TGTGCCAGCAGCGCGCTGACAGGGGTTGGTAATTCACCCCTCCACTTT.

This clonotype was found a few times. CDR3 DNA: TGCGCCAGCAGCTTGGCCATAGGCAGATCCTACGAGCAGTACTTC. It specifies CASSLAIGRSYEQYF. The rearrangement uses TRBV5-1 and TRBJ2-7, with D hard to call. There are 15 residues in the CDR3. The germline V gene encodes CDR1 SGHRS and CDR2 YFSETQ. V was trimmed by 0 bases and J by 1 base, leaving 11 bases between them.